A single sample is the source of the 15 T cell receptor beta chains below, sequenced in a study of blood T cell repertoires in COVID-19. TCRdb keeps only in-frame clones here, not all; method: immunoSEQ multiplex PCR. The sample includes roughly 350,000 clones, approximately 87% of them seen just once. Sequenced sample: peripheral blood. These receptors were taken from a woman between 50 and 59 years old with COVID-19, enrolled during active disease.

The chain combines TRBV4-1 with TRBJ2-5; 9 bases match TRBD1. V was pared by 4 bases and J by 7 bases, with 13 bases of the junction left unmatched. CDR1 and CDR2 (germline): MGHRA, YSYEKL. CDR3 size: 16 residues. The CDR3 bases are TGCGCCAGCAGCCGGACAGGGGAAGGGAGCACCGGGACCCAGTACTTC. Translated, it gives CASSRTGEGSTGTQYF.

This clone was recorded once. The gene calls are TRBV11-2 and TRBJ1-2, with TRBD1 identical over 8 bases. The junction had 11 bases not matched to a gene; V was cut back by 6 bases and J by 8 bases. CDR1 and CDR2 (germline): SGHAT, FQNNGV. The CDR3 has 14 residues. CDR3 protein: CASSHYSGGDGYTF. In nucleotides, the CDR3 is TGTGCCAGCAGTCACTACTCAGGGGGCGACGGCTACACCTTC.

In its sample, this clone was seen a few times. The chain recombines TRBV6-5 with TRBJ1-1, with 10 bases lining up with TRBD1. Germline V gene lookup returns CDR1 MNHEY and CDR2 SVGAGI. The CDR3 extends over 15 amino acids. The trim removed 7 bases at V and 3 bases at J, leaving 8 bases unmatched. The CDR3 DNA is TGTGCCAGCAAAGGGGCCGGGACAGGGGACACTGAAGCTTTCTTT. It specifies CASKGAGTGDTEAFF.

The chain combines TRBV5-1 with TRBJ2-2, with 9 bases lining up with TRBD2. V was clipped by 4 bases and J by 4 bases; unmatched bases: 11. Germline V gene sequence: CDR1 SGHRS, CDR2 YFSETQ. The CDR3 has 17 residues. Here the CDR3 reads CASSALRGTSFTGELFF. CDR3 coding DNA: TGCGCCAGCAGCGCACTCCGAGGGACTAGCTTCACCGGGGAGCTGTTTTTT.

The chain combines TRBV6-5 with TRBJ2-5, with D perhaps matching TRBD1 (5 bases). Trimming pared 7 bases from V and 1 base from J, leaving 10 bases between. This CDR3 has 13 residues. Germline assignment: CDR1 MNHEY and CDR2 SVGAGI. CDR3 protein: CASNRQIQETQYF. CDR3 bases: TGTGCCAGCAACAGACAGATCCAAGAGACCCAGTACTTC.

The chain links TRBV30 to TRBJ2-2, with 8 nucleotides matching TRBD1. The germline V gene encodes CDR1 GTSNPN and CDR2 SVGIG (reference sequence). The CDR3 sequence is 15 residues long. The ends lost 2 bases at V and 7 bases at J; junction bases unmatched: 9. CDR3: CAWSFGQGLGGELFF. The DNA for the CDR3 is TGTGCCTGGAGTTTCGGACAGGGTTTAGGCGGGGAGCTGTTTTTT. Together with reference TRBV30 and TRBJ2-2, the CDR3 gives the full variable domain: SQTIHQWPATLVQPVGSPLSLECTVEGTSNPNLYWYRQAAGRGLQLLFYSVGIGQISSEVPQNLSASRPQDRQFILSSKKLLLSDSGFYLCAWSFGQGLGGELFFGEGSRLTVL.

The CDR3 protein is CASSVGGLNYGYTF. The CDR3 DNA follows: TGTGCCAGCAGCGTCGGGGGGCTTAACTATGGCTACACCTTC. The V call is TRBV9, the J call TRBJ1-2; a possible D gene is TRBD1 (6 bases). V lost 2 bases to trimming and J lost 1 base, with 9 bases between them. Looked up from germline, CDR1 is SGDLS and CDR2 is YYNGEE. CDR3 size: 14 residues.

The chain recombines TRBV5-1 with TRBJ1-5; 9 bases map to TRBD1. The length of the CDR3 is 16 residues. V was clipped by 4 bases and J by 6 bases; unmatched bases: 11. In germline, CDR1 is SGHRS, CDR2 YFSETQ. CDR3 amino acids: CASSPRTGEMGQPQHF. The CDR3 DNA is TGCGCCAGCAGCCCGCGGACAGGGGAGATGGGTCAGCCCCAGCATTTT. Filled out from reference TRBV5-1 and TRBJ1-5, the complete variable domain reads KAGVTQTPRYLIKTRGQQVTLSCSPISGHRSVSWYQQTPGQGLQFLFEYFSETQRNKGNFPGRFSGRQFSNSRSEMNVSTLELGDSALYLCASSPRTGEMGQPQHFGDGTRLSIL.

This clone was observed a few times. The chain recombines TRBV23-1 with TRBJ2-7; 7 nucleotides align to TRBD1. TRBV23-1 is treated as an ORF (open reading frame) with a function not yet certain. The CDR3 is made up of 17 amino acids. V was clipped by 3 bases and J by 0 bases; unmatched bases: 11. CDR3 coding DNA: TGCGCCAGCAGTCACTCGACAGGGATCAACCACTCCTACGAGCAGTACTTC. It is translated as CASSHSTGINHSYEQYF.

The chain links TRBV19 to TRBJ2-7; possible D gene TRBD1, 5 bases. The CDR3 sequence is 13 residues long. Germline V gene data show CDR1 as LNHDA and CDR2 as SQIVND (reference sequence). V was clipped by 3 bases and J by 2 bases, with 8 bases between them. CDR3 sequence reads: CASSMTAAYEQYF. The CDR3 nucleotides are TGTGCCAGTAGTATGACAGCAGCCTACGAGCAGTACTTC.

The chain couples TRBV27 to TRBJ1-1, with 11 bases lining up with TRBD1. Germline V gene sequence: CDR1 MNHEY, CDR2 SMNVEV (reference sequence). This CDR3 has 12 amino acids. V was clipped by 10 bases and J by 8 bases; unmatched bases: 6. The CDR3 loop is CATLDRGQEAFF. The DNA of the CDR3 is TGTGCCACCCTGGACAGGGGGCAGGAAGCTTTCTTT.

About this clone: Other DNA sequences from this sample encode an identical CDR3 as well. The V and J genes are TRBV5-1 and TRBJ1-2; 8 nucleotides agree with TRBD1. The germline gives CDR1 SGHRS, CDR2 YFSETQ. CDR3 length: 13 residues. The trim removed 4 bases at V and 6 bases at J, leaving 5 bases unmatched. In DNA form, the CDR3 reads TGCGCCAGCAGCCTTGGACAGGGTAATGGCTACACCTTC. It codes for CASSLGQGNGYTF.

V gene TRBV12-2 combines with J gene TRBJ2-5; the listed D gene, TRBD2, was not tested against the DNA. TRBV12-2 represents a pseudogene. The CDR3 has 13 residues. In DNA form, the CDR3 reads TGTGCAAGTCGCTTTCTAGCGAAAGAGACCCAGTACTTC. Its protein is CASRFLAKETQYF.

V gene TRBV9 combines with J gene TRBJ2-7, with 12 bases lining up with TRBD2. CDR1 and CDR2 from the germline V gene are SGDLS and YYNGEE. CDR3 size: 14 residues. Germline trimming cut 4 bases from V and 5 bases from J; bases unmatched to any gene: 4. CDR3 sequence (DNA): TGTGCCAGCAGCCCGGGACTAGCGGGCAACGAGCAGTACTTC. Its protein is CASSPGLAGNEQYF.

The chain employs TRBV5-1 and TRBJ2-1, with TRBD2 identical over 11 bases. Germline lookup yields CDR1 SGHRS and CDR2 YFSETQ. CDR3 length: 15 amino acids. V was pared by 8 bases and J by 0 bases, with 4 bases of the junction left unmatched. The DNA of the CDR3 is TGCGCCAGTCGTACTAGCGGGGGCTCCTACAATGAGCAGTTCTTC. Translated: CASRTSGGSYNEQFF.